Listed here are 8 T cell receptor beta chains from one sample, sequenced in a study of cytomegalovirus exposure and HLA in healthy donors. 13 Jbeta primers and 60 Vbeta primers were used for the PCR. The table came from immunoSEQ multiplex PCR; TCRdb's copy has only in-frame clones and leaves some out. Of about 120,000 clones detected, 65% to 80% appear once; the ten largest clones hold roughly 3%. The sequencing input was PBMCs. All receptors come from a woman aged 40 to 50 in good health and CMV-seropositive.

The CDR3 DNA follows: TGTGCCAGCAGCGTAGCTTTCGGACAGAACACTGAAGCTTTCTTT. Protein: CASSVAFGQNTEAFF. V gene TRBV9 combines with J gene TRBJ1-1, with a tentative D call TRBD1 (5 bases). Trimming took off 0 bases at V and 1 base at J, with 10 bases between the two ends. From germline, CDR1 is SGDLS and CDR2 YYNGEE. The CDR3 length is 15 residues.

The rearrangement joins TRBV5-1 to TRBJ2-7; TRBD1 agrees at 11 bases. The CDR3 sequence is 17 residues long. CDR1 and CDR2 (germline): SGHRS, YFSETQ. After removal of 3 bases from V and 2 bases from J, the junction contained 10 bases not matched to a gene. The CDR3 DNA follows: TGCGCCAGCAGCTCCCCACTTTGGGGACAGGGGGCCTACGAGCAGTACTTC. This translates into CASSSPLWGQGAYEQYF.

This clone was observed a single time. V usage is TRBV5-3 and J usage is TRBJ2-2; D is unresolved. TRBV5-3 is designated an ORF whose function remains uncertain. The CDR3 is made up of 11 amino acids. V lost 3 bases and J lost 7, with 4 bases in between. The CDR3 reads CARSSLGELFF. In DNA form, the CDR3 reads TGTGCCAGAAGCTCACTCGGGGAGCTGTTTTTT.

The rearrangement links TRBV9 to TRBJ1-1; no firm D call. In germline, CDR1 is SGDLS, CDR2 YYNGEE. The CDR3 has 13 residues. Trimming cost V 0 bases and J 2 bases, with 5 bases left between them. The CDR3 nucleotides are TGTGCCAGCAGCGTAGATAGTAACACTGAAGCTTTCTTT. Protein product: CASSVDSNTEAFF.

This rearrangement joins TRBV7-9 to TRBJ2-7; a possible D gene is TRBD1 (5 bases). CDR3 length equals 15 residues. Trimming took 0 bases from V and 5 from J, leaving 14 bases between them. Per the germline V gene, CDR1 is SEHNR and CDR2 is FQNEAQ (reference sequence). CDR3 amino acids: CASSLARAGFNEQYF. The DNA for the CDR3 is TGTGCCAGCAGCTTAGCGCGTGCAGGGTTTAACGAGCAGTACTTC.

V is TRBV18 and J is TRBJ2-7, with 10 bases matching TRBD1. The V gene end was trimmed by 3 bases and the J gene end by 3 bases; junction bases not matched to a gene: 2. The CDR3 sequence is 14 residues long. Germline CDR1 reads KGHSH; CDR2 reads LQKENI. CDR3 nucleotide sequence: TGTGCCAGCTCACCCGGACAGGGGGTCTACGAGCAGTACTTC. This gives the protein CASSPGQGVYEQYF.

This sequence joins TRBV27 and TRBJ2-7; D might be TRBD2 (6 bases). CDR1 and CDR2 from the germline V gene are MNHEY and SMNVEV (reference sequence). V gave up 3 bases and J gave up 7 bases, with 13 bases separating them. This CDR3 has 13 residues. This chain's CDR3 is CASSFVAGGEQYF. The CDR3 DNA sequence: TGTGCCAGCAGTTTTGTGGCCGGGGGTGAGCAGTACTTC.

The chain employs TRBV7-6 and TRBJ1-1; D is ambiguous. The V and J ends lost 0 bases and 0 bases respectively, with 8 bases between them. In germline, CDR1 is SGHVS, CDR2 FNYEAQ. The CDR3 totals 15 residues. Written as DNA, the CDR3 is TGTGCCAGCAGCTTAGCGGGCGTCATGAACACTGAAGCTTTCTTT. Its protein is CASSLAGVMNTEAFF.